Listed below are T cell receptor beta chains from one sample, sequenced in a study of blood T cell repertoires in COVID-19. Measured with immunoSEQ multiplex PCR; TCRdb has only the in-frame clones, and not every one. The sample yields around 250,000 clones, 75% to 85% seen once. Source material: PBMCs or T cells enriched from blood (not recorded which). These TCRs come from a woman in her 50s with acute COVID-19. Both conserved end residues are part of each CDR3. D genes are given only for firm matches. Not every row has a clone size; where given, it reads once, few, many or a size class.

cdr3_aa	cdr3_nt	v_call	j_call	clone_size	d_call
CASSLQGRSSYEQYF	TGTGCCAGCAGTTTACAGGGAAGGAGCTCCTACGAGCAGTACTTC	TRBV6-5	TRBJ2-7	.	.
CASSSDGGNTEAFF	TGTGCCAGCTCCTCTGACGGGGGAAACACTGAAGCTTTCTTT	TRBV6-4	TRBJ1-1	.	.
CASSWEGEAFF	TGTGCCAGCAGCTGGGAGGGTGAAGCTTTCTTT	TRBV7-9	TRBJ1-1	few	.
CASSIRHDNYGYTF	TGTGCCAGTAGTATTCGACACGACAACTATGGCTACACCTTC	TRBV19	TRBJ1-2	.	.
CASSELGSGGPQSYNEQFF	TGTGCCAGCAGTGAACTGGGAAGCGGGGGGCCCCAATCCTACAATGAGCAGTTCTTC	TRBV11-2	TRBJ2-1	.	TRBD2
CASSYSTGSNQPQHF	TGTGCCAGCAGTTACTCGACAGGCAGCAATCAGCCCCAGCATTTT	TRBV6-6	TRBJ1-5	once	.
CASSSRDSLTSSTDTQYF	TGTGCCAGCAGCTCCCGGGACAGCCTGACCTCTAGCACAGATACGCAGTATTTT	TRBV7-9	TRBJ2-3	.	TRBD1
CASSQSTGAGNTIYF	TGCGCCAGCAGCCAGTCTACAGGGGCAGGAAACACCATATATTTT	TRBV4-3	TRBJ1-3	.	TRBD1
CASSPWTSGGSHNEQFF	TGTGCCAGTAGTCCCTGGACTAGCGGGGGGTCCCACAATGAGCAGTTCTTC	TRBV19	TRBJ2-1	.	TRBD2
CASSDRNEQYF	TGTGCCAGCTCAGACAGAAACGAGCAGTACTTC	TRBV18	TRBJ2-7	few	.
CASSIGPENYGYTF	TGTGCCAGTAGTATAGGTCCAGAAAACTATGGCTACACCTTC	TRBV19	TRBJ1-2	.	.
CASSEWRETDTQYF	TGTGCCAGCAGTGAATGGCGGGAAACAGATACGCAGTATTTT	TRBV2	TRBJ2-3	.	.
CASSVEGGAMQETQYF	TGTGCCAGCAGCGTAGAGGGGGGGGCGATGCAAGAGACCCAGTACTTC	TRBV9	TRBJ2-5	.	.
CASSFGGTGDEKLFF	TGCGCCAGCAGCTTTGGCGGGACAGGTGATGAAAAACTGTTTTTT	TRBV5-1	TRBJ1-4	.	TRBD1
CASSLSAGDEQFF	TGTGCCAGCAGCTTGTCAGCGGGGGATGAGCAGTTCTTC	TRBV5-4	TRBJ2-1	few	TRBD2
CASSSVGTGATDTQYF	TGTGCCAGCAGCTCAGTCGGGACAGGGGCGACAGATACGCAGTATTTT	TRBV7-2	TRBJ2-3	.	TRBD1
CASSQDLREQFF	TGCGCCAGCAGCCAAGATCTGCGAGAGCAGTTCTTC	TRBV4-3	TRBJ2-1	.	.
CASSQVAGSPQETQYF	TGTGCCAGCAGCCAGGTCGCGGGGTCCCCCCAAGAGACCCAGTACTTC	TRBV3-1/TRBV3-2	TRBJ2-5	.	.
CASSENSGYTEAFF	TGTGCCAGCAGCGAGAACTCAGGGTACACTGAAGCTTTCTTT	TRBV7-2	TRBJ1-1	.	.
CSVDGTGAGYTF	TGCAGCGTCGATGGGACAGGGGCTGGCTACACCTTC	TRBV29-1	TRBJ1-2	.	TRBD1
CAWSRRGRSEKLFF	TGTGCCTGGAGTAGGAGGGGTAGGAGTGAAAAACTGTTTTTT	TRBV30	TRBJ1-4	.	.
CASRPGTGNQPQHF	TGTGCCAGCAGGCCCGGGACAGGGAATCAGCCCCAGCATTTT	TRBV25-1	TRBJ1-5	.	TRBD1
CASSMGTGGISYEQYF	TGTGCCAGTAGTATGGGGACAGGGGGCATTTCCTACGAGCAGTACTTC	TRBV19	TRBJ2-7	.	TRBD1
CASRSGNFYEQYF	TGTGCCAGCAGGTCCGGGAACTTCTACGAGCAGTACTTC	TRBV7-9	TRBJ2-7	.	.
CASRDRPGQGYGYTF	TGTGCCAGCAGAGACCGACCGGGACAGGGCTATGGCTACACCTTC	TRBV6-5	TRBJ1-2	.	TRBD1
CASSKSARGRGYTF	TGTGCCAGCAGTAAATCAGCAAGGGGTCGTGGCTACACCTTC	TRBV6-5	TRBJ1-2	.	.
CASSQDRGGRSPLHF	TGCGCCAGCAGCCAAGATCGAGGGGGCAGGTCACCCCTCCACTTT	TRBV4-3	TRBJ1-6	.	TRBD1
CASSHTGSSGNTIYF	TGTGCCAGCAGTCACACCGGGAGCTCTGGAAACACCATATATTTT	TRBV2	TRBJ1-3	.	.
CAWRGQAATNEKLFF	TGTGCCTGGAGGGGACAGGCCGCAACTAATGAAAAACTGTTTTTT	TRBV30	TRBJ1-4	.	TRBD1
CASSLSDGGASPLHF	TGTGCCAGCAGCTTGTCTGACGGGGGGGCATCACCCCTCCACTTT	TRBV5-5	TRBJ1-6	.	.
CASSYSAMGTGSPEAFF	TGTGCCAGCAGTTACTCGGCTATGGGGACAGGGTCACCTGAAGCTTTCTTT	TRBV6-2/TRBV6-3	TRBJ1-1	.	TRBD1
CASSLRGGAQNYGYTF	TGTGCCAGCAGCTTAAGAGGCGGGGCGCAAAACTATGGCTACACCTTC	TRBV7-3	TRBJ1-2	.	.
CASVNWGGTKSTEAFF	TGTGCCAGCGTCAATTGGGGGGGGACCAAGAGCACTGAAGCTTTCTTT	TRBV19	TRBJ1-1	once	.
CASSFGDRGHTGTEAFF	TGCGCCAGCAGCTTCGGGGACAGGGGGCACACGGGGACTGAAGCTTTCTTT	TRBV5-1	TRBJ1-1	.	TRBD1
CASSPGGGQNSPLHF	TGTGCCAGCAGTCCTGGGGGGGGCCAGAATTCACCCCTCCACTTT	TRBV6-1	TRBJ1-6	.	.
CASGNPSGRNTGELFF	TGTGCCAGCGGTAACCCCAGCGGACGGAACACCGGGGAGCTGTTTTTT	TRBV11-3	TRBJ2-2	.	.
CASSPLSGQPQHF	TGTGCCAGCAGCCCCCTTTCGGGACAGCCCCAGCATTTT	TRBV7-9	TRBJ1-5	.	.
CASSSRDRGFGYTF	TGTGCCAGCAGTTCCCGGGACAGGGGGTTTGGCTACACCTTC	TRBV6-5	TRBJ1-2	.	TRBD1
CASSSLVSMNTEAFF	TGTGCCAGCAGCTCACTAGTAAGCATGAACACTGAAGCTTTCTTT	TRBV7-6	TRBJ1-1	.	.
CASSLGEVNEQFF	TGTGCCAGCAGCTTAGGAGAGGTTAATGAGCAGTTCTTC	TRBV11-3	TRBJ2-1	.	.
CASSYHRDRDLINQPQHF	TGTGCCAGCAGTTATCACCGGGACAGGGACCTCATTAATCAGCCCCAGCATTTT	TRBV28	TRBJ1-5	once	TRBD1
CASSRGEGSGYGYTF	TGTGCCAGCAGTCGGGGGGAGGGTTCAGGCTATGGCTACACCTTC	TRBV6-5	TRBJ1-2	.	.
CSVGGAYGYTF	TGCAGCGTTGGCGGAGCCTATGGCTACACCTTC	TRBV29-1	TRBJ1-2	.	.
CASSLELSGNTIYF	TGCGCCAGCAGCTTGGAGCTCTCTGGAAACACCATATATTTT	TRBV5-1	TRBJ1-3	.	.
CASSLRSTNEKLFF	TGTGCCAGCAGCCTTCGGTCGACTAATGAAAAACTGTTTTTT	TRBV7-9	TRBJ1-4	.	.
CASRRDSSGNTIYF	TGTGCCAGCAGACGGGACAGCTCTGGAAACACCATATATTTT	TRBV6-5	TRBJ1-3	.	TRBD1
CASSHPTGGYEKLFF	TGTGCCAGCAGCCACCCGACAGGGGGGTATGAAAAACTGTTTTTT	TRBV14	TRBJ1-4	.	TRBD1